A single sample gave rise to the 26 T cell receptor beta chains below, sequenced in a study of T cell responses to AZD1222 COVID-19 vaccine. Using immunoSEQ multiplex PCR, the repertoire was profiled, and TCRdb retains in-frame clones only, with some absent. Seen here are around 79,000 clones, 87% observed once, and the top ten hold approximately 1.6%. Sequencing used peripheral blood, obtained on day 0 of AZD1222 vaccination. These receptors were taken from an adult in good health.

The CDR3 loop reads CASSVVGTGVYNEQFF. The DNA of the CDR3 is TGTGCCAGCAGCGTAGTAGGAACAGGGGTCTACAATGAGCAGTTCTTC. The chain recombines TRBV9 with TRBJ2-1, with 7 bases lining up with TRBD1. The germline V gene has CDR1 SGDLS and CDR2 YYNGEE. Trimming removed 0 bases from V and 3 bases from J; junction bases left unmatched: 6. The CDR3 is made up of 16 amino acids. Based on the CDR3 plus reference TRBV9 and TRBJ2-1, the full variable domain is DSGVTQTPKHLITATGQRVTLRCSPRSGDLSVYWYQQSLDQGLQFLIQYYNGEERAKGNILERFSAQQFPDLHSELNLSSLELGDSALYFCASSVVGTGVYNEQFFGPGTRLTVL.

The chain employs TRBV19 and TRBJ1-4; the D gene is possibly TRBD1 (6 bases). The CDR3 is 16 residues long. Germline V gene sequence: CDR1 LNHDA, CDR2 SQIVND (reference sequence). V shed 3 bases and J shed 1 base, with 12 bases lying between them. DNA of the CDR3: TGTGCCAGTAGTATCCAAGGACAGAGAACTAATGAAAAACTGTTTTTT. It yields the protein CASSIQGQRTNEKLFF.

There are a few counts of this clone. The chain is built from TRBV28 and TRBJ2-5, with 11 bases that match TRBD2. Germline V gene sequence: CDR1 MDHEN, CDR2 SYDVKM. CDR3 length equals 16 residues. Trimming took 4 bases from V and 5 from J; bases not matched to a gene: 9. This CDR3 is CASSSPSGRYGETQYF. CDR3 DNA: TGTGCCAGCAGTTCCCCTAGCGGGAGGTACGGTGAGACCCAGTACTTC.

As DNA, the CDR3 is TGTGCCAGCAGCTTAGTGGTCCCCTCGGATGGCTACACCTTC. Translated, it gives CASSLVVPSDGYTF. The J gene is TRBJ1-2, the V gene TRBV7-9; no firm D call. Germline lookup yields CDR1 SEHNR and CDR2 FQNEAQ (reference sequence). V was pared by 1 base and J by 6 bases, with 12 bases between. The CDR3 runs 14 residues.

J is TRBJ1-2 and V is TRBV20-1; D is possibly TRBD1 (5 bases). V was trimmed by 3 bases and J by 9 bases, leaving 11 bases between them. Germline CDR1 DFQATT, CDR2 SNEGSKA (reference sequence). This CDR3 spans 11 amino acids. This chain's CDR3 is CSASIQVRYTF. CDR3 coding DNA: TGCAGTGCTAGTATACAGGTCCGCTACACCTTC.

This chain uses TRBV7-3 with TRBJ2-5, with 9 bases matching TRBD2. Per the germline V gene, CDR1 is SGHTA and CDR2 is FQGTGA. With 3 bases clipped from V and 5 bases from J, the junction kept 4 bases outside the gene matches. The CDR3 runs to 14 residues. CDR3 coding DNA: TGTGCCAGCAGCTTGGGACTAGCCACCGAGACCCAGTACTTC. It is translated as CASSLGLATETQYF.

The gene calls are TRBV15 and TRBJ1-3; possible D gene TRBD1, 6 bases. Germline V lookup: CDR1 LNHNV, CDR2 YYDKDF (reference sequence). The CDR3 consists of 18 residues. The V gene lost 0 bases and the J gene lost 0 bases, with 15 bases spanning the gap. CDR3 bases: TGTGCCACCAGCAGAGAGGGGAGGGGGTCCATCTCTGGAAACACCATATATTTT. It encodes CATSREGRGSISGNTIYF. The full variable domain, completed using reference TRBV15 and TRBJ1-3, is DAMVIQNPRYQVTQFGKPVTLSCSQTLNHNVMYWYQQKSSQAPKLLFHYYDKDFNNEADTPDNFQSRRPNTSFCFLDIRSPGLGDTAMYLCATSREGRGSISGNTIYFGEGSWLTVV.

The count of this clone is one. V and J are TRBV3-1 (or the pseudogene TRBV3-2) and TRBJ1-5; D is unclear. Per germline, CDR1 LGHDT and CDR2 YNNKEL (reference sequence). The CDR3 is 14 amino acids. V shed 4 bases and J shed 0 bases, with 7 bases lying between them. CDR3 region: CASSRDYSNQPQHF. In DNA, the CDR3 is TGTGCCAGCAGCCGTGATTATAGCAATCAGCCCCAGCATTTT.

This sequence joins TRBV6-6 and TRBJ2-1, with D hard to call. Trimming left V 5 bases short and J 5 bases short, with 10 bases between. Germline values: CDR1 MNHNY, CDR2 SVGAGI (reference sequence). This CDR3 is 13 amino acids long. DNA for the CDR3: TGTGCCAGCAGTACCGGGCCGAACAATGAGCAGTTCTTC. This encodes CASSTGPNNEQFF.

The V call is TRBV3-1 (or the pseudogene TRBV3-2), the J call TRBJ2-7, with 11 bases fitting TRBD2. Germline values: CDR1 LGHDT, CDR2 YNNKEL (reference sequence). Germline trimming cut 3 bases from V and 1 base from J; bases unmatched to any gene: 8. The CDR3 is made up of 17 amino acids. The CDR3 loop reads CASSQAGSGRASYEQYF. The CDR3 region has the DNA TGTGCCAGCAGCCAGGCGGGTAGCGGGAGGGCATCCTACGAGCAGTACTTC.

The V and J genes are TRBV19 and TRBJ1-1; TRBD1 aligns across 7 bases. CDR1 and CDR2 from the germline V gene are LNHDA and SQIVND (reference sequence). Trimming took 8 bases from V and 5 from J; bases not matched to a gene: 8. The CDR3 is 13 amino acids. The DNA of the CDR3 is TGTGCCAGTCTTTCGACAGGGAAGACTGAAGCTTTCTTT. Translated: CASLSTGKTEAFF.

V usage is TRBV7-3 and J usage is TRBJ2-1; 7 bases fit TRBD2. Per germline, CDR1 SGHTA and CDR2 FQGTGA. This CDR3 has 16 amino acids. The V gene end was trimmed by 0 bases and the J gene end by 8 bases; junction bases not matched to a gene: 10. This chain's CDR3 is CASSLTLGLPGDEQFF. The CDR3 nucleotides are TGTGCCAGCAGCTTAACGTTGGGACTACCGGGGGATGAGCAGTTCTTC.

CDR3 nucleotides: TGTGCCAGCAGCCATGGGACAACTTACAATGAGCAGTTCTTC. Its translation is CASSHGTTYNEQFF. The gene calls are TRBV3-1 (or the pseudogene TRBV3-2) and TRBJ2-1; D is perhaps TRBD1 (6 bases). The CDR3 has 14 amino acids. V was cut by 3 bases and J by 4 bases, with 10 bases left in between. From germline, CDR1 is LGHDT and CDR2 YNNKEL (reference sequence).

The CDR3 DNA is TGTGCCTGGAGTCCAGGGACTAGCGGGAGTCTCGACTACGAGCAGTACTTC. This gives the protein CAWSPGTSGSLDYEQYF. This chain connects TRBV30 to TRBJ2-7; 14 nucleotides line up with TRBD2. The CDR3 consists of 17 residues. Germline V gene data show CDR1 as GTSNPN and CDR2 as SVGIG (reference sequence). V dropped 2 bases and J dropped 3; count of bases not matched to a gene: 9.

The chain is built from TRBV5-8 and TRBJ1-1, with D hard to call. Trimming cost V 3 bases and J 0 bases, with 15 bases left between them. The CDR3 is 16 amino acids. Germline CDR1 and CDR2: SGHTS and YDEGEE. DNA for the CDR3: TGTGCCAGCAGCTCATACAGTGTGCTCATGAACACTGAAGCTTTCTTT. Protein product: CASSSYSVLMNTEAFF.

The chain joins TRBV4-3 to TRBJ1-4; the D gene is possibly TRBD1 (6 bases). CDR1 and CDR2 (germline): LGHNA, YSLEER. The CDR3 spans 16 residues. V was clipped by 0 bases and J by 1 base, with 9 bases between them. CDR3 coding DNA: TGCGCCAGCAGCCAAGAACCCAGGGGAACTAATGAAAAACTGTTTTTT. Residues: CASSQEPRGTNEKLFF.

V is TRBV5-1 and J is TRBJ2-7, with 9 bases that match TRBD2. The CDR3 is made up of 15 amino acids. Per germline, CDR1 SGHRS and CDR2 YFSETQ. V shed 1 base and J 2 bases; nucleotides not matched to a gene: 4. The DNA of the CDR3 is TGCGCCAGCAGCTTGTTTGGCGGGAGGGCCTACGAGCAGTACTTC. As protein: CASSLFGGRAYEQYF.

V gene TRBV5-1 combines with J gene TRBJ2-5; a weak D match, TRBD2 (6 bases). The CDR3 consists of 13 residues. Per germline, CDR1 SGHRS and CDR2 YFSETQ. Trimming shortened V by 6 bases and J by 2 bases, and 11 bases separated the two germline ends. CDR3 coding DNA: TGCGCCAGCACCCCGGGACTTCAAGAGACCCAGTACTTC. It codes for CASTPGLQETQYF.

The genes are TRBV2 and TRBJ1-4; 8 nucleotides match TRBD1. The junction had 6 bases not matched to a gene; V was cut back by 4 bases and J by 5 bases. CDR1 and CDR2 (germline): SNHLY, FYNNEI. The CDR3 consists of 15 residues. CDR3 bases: TGTGCCAGCAGTGTAAACAGGGGGGAAAATGAAAAACTGTTTTTT. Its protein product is CASSVNRGENEKLFF.

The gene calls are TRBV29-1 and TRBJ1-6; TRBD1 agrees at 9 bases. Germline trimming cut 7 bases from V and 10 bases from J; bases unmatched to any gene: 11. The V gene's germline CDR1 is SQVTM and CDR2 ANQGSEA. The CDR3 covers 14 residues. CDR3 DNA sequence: TGCAGCGCCGAGGGGGACAGGGAACAATCACCCCTCCACTTT. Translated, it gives CSAEGDREQSPLHF.

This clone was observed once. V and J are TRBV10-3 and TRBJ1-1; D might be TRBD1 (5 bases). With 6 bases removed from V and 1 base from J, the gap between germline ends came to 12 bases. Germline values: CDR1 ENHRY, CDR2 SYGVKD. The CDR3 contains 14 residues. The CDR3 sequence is CAIRQDGQNTEAFF. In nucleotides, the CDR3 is TGTGCCATCAGGCAAGACGGACAGAACACTGAAGCTTTCTTT.

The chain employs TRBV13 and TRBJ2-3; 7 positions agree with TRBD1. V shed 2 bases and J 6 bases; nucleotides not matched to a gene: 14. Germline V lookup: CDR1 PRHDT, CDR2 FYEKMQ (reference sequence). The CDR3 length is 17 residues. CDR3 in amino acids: CASSLIIGGAMVDTQYF. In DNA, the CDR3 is TGTGCCAGCAGCTTAATAATAGGGGGCGCGATGGTTGATACGCAGTATTTT. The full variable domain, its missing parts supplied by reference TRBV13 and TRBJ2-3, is AAGVIQSPRHLIKEKRETATLKCYPIPRHDTVYWYQQGPGQDPQFLISFYEKMQSDKGSIPDRFSAQQFSDYHSELNMSSLELGDSALYFCASSLIIGGAMVDTQYFGPGTRLTVL.

Here the CDR3 DNA reads TGTGCCAGCAGCCAGGGGCAGGGGAGAATCAGCCCCCAGCATTTT. Its protein product is CASSQGQGRISPQHF. V is TRBV4-2 and J is TRBJ1-5; D perhaps matches TRBD1 (6 bases). V was cut by 3 bases and J by 10 bases, with 19 bases left in between. This CDR3 has 15 amino acids. From germline, CDR1 is LGHNA and CDR2 YNFKEQ.

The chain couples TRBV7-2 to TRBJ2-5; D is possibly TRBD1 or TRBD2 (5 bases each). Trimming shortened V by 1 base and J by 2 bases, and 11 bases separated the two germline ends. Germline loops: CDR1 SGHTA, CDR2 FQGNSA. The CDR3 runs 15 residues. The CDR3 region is CASSLDYWGQETQYF. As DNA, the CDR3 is TGTGCCAGCAGCTTAGACTATTGGGGGCAAGAGACCCAGTACTTC. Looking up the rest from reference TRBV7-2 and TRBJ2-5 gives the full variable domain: GAGVSQSPSNKVTEKGKDVELRCDPISGHTALYWYRQSLGQGLEFLIYFQGNSAPDKSGLPSDRFSAERTGGSVSTLTIQRTQQEDSAVYLCASSLDYWGQETQYFGPGTRLLVL.

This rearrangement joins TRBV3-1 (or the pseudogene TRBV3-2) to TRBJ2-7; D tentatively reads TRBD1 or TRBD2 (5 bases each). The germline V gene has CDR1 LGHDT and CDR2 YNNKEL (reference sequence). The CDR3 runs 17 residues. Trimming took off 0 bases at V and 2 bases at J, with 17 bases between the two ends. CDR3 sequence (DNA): TGTGCCAGCAGCCAAGAGGGGGACCACCACCATACCTACGAGCAGTACTTC. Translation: CASSQEGDHHHTYEQYF.

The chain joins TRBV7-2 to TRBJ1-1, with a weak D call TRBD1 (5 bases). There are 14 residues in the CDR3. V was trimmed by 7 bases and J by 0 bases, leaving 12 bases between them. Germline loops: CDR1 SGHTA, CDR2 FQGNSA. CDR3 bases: TGTGCCAGCACCTCGACAGCTTTGAACACTGAAGCTTTCTTT. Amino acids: CASTSTALNTEAFF.